Listed below are T cell receptor beta chains from one sample, sequenced in a study of control samples from healthy donors and cancer patients. Sequencing was performed with immunoSEQ multiplex PCR; in TCRdb, only in-frame clones are kept and a portion is missing. Of approximately 99,000 clones listed, around four fifths are singletons. The specimen was blood. The receptors here all came from a young man in good health. Both conserved end residues are part of each CDR3. The D gene is left open where the match is weak. Clone size is given for some rows only: seen once, a few or many times, or a class if the clone is expanded.

14,.,.,TRBJ1-2,TRBV10-3,TGTGCCATCAGTGAGTCAAACAGCAACTATGGCTACACCTTC,CAISESNSNYGYTF
16,.,TRBD2,TRBJ2-1,TRBV13,TGTGCCAGCAGCTCACTAGCGGGGGACTCCTACAATGAGCAGTTCTTC,CASSSLAGDSYNEQFF
12,.,TRBD1,TRBJ1-1,TRBV12-3/TRBV12-4,TGTGCCAGCAGTCTAATGGACAGGGAGGCTTTCTTT,CASSLMDREAFF
14,.,.,TRBJ1-1,TRBV19,TGTGCCAGTACCCCCCCAGGGAGGAACACTGAAGCTTTCTTT,CASTPPGRNTEAFF
15,.,.,TRBJ2-6,TRBV18,TGTGCCAGCACGCGGGGCGGCTCTGGGGCCAACGTCCTGACTTTC,CASTRGGSGANVLTF
17,.,TRBD1,TRBJ1-1,TRBV5-1,TGCGCCAGCAGCCCGAGAGGGGGCAGGATTATGAACACTGAAGCTTTCTTT,CASSPRGGRIMNTEAFF
14,.,.,TRBJ2-1,TRBV9,TGTGCCAGCAGCCCAGGTATCAGGGTCGATGAGCAGTTCTTC,CASSPGIRVDEQFF
12,.,TRBD2,TRBJ2-5,TRBV27,TGTGCCAGCAGTTCTAGCGGGGGGGCCCAGTACTTC,CASSSSGGAQYF
15,.,.,TRBJ2-7,TRBV5-1,TGCGCCAGCGGACCCCAGGCGGGTGGTTTGAGTGAGCAGTACTTC,CASGPQAGGLSEQYF
15,.,TRBD2,TRBJ2-2,TRBV6-5,TGTGCCTATAATCCGGGGGGGGTAGACACCGGGGAGCTGTTTTTT,CAYNPGGVDTGELFF
14,.,TRBD1,TRBJ1-1,TRBV4-2,TGTGCCAGCAGCCTCAGGGGGCGCGACACTGAAGCTTTCTTT,CASSLRGRDTEAFF
12,.,.,TRBJ2-5,TRBV28,TGTGCCAGCAGTTTAAGCCAAGAGACCCAGTACTTC,CASSLSQETQYF
16,.,.,TRBJ1-4,TRBV25-1,TGTGCCAGCAGTGAAAGTGAGAAGCCAACTAATGAAAAACTGTTTTTT,CASSESEKPTNEKLFF
15,.,.,TRBJ2-2,TRBV19,TGTGCCAGTAGAGGGCTAGCCTTAAACACCGGGGAGCTGTTTTTT,CASRGLALNTGELFF
17,.,.,TRBJ2-2,TRBV5-8,TGTGCCAGCAGCCTGACGACAGGCCTGCCTGACACCGGGGAGCTGTTTTTT,CASSLTTGLPDTGELFF
15,.,.,TRBJ1-2,TRBV30,TGTGCCTGGGGGCCCTCCGGGGCAGCAGACTATGGCTACACCTTC,CAWGPSGAADYGYTF
15,.,TRBD2,TRBJ2-3,TRBV5-4,TGTGCCAGCAGCTCTAGCGGGGTGACCACAGATACGCAGTATTTT,CASSSSGVTTDTQYF
14,.,.,TRBJ1-6,TRBV28,TGTGCCAGCAGTTTATCGGGGGGGCGGTCACCCCTCCACTTT,CASSLSGGRSPLHF
13,once,.,TRBJ1-5,TRBV27,TGTGCCAGCAGTTTAAACTTTAAACAGCCCCAGCATTTT,CASSLNFKQPQHF
13,few,TRBD1,TRBJ1-5,TRBV30,TGTGCCTGGAGCTACAGGGGCTTGCAGCCCCAGCATTTT,CAWSYRGLQPQHF
16,.,.,TRBJ1-3,TRBV9,TGTGCCAGCAGCGCAAGAATTCAGGGTGGTGGAAACACCATATATTTT,CASSARIQGGGNTIYF
14,.,.,TRBJ2-7,TRBV5-1,TGCGCCAGCAGCTTGGGGGGCGGACCCTACGAGCAGTACTTC,CASSLGGGPYEQYF
15,.,TRBD1,TRBJ1-1,TRBV30,TGTGCCTGGCAAACCGGGACAGGGTTGAACACTGAAGCTTTCTTT,CAWQTGTGLNTEAFF
15,.,.,TRBJ1-4,TRBV28,TGTGCCAGCTCGACTTCCTCCGCGCCTAATGAAAAACTGTTTTTT,CASSTSSAPNEKLFF
13,once,.,TRBJ1-1,TRBV30,TGTGCCTGGAGTACGGGGGTCGGCACTGAAGCTTTCTTT,CAWSTGVGTEAFF
13,.,.,TRBJ2-1,TRBV15,TGTGCCACCAGTCGGCAGGTCGAAAGTGAGCAGTTCTTC,CATSRQVESEQFF
14,.,.,TRBJ1-1,TRBV29-1,TGCAGCGTTCCCCCAGGGGATGCAGCCACTGAAGCTTTCTTT,CSVPPGDAATEAFF
12,once,.,TRBJ1-3,TRBV3-1/TRBV3-2,TGTGCCAGCAGCCAAGGGCCCAGCACCATATATTTT,CASSQGPSTIYF
18,.,.,TRBJ2-5,TRBV28,TGTGCCAGCACCCTACCTCCAGGCCGGGCAGCCTTCCAAGAGACCCAGTACTTC,CASTLPPGRAAFQETQYF
14,.,.,TRBJ1-1,TRBV30,TGTGCCTGGAGGCAACGGACGGTGAACACTGAAGCTTTCTTT,CAWRQRTVNTEAFF
14,few,.,TRBJ2-7,TRBV10-3,TGTGCCATCAGTGGACACCAGGACCAATACGAGCAGTACTTC,CAISGHQDQYEQYF
14,once,.,TRBJ1-6,TRBV9,TGTGCCAGCAGCGGTGCCGGAAGTCAGTCACCCCTCCACTTT,CASSGAGSQSPLHF
15,.,TRBD1,TRBJ1-2,TRBV19,TGTGCCAGTAGTATCACGGACAGGGGGACCTATGGCTACACCTTC,CASSITDRGTYGYTF
15,.,.,TRBJ2-2,TRBV24-1,TGTGCCACCAGTGATGAACAGGGCTGGGCCGGGGAGCTGTTTTTT,CATSDEQGWAGELFF
15,.,TRBD2,TRBJ2-5,TRBV7-2,TGTGCCAGCAGCAATGAACTGGGACTACCAGGGACCCAGTACTTC,CASSNELGLPGTQYF
18,.,.,TRBJ1-6,TRBV15,TGTGCCACCAGCAGAGATTCCCCGACGAGCTCCTATAATTCACCCCTCCACTTT,CATSRDSPTSSYNSPLHF
14,.,.,TRBJ1-1,TRBV6-5,TGTGCCAGCAGGACAGGTTTGATGAACACTGAAGCTTTCTTT,CASRTGLMNTEAFF
15,.,TRBD1,TRBJ2-2,TRBV12-5,TGTGCTAGTGGTACCGGACAGGGGAACACCGGGGAGCTGTTTTTT,CASGTGQGNTGELFF
15,.,TRBD1,TRBJ1-1,TRBV28,TGTGCCAGCACTTCTTCTAGGACAGGGTTGACTGAAGCTTTCTTT,CASTSSRTGLTEAFF
15,once,.,TRBJ1-3,TRBV29-1,TGCAGCGTCGAAGGTCACGGGAACTCTGGAAACACCATATATTTT,CSVEGHGNSGNTIYF